This TCR beta chain comes out of a study of CD8+ T cells in alopecia areata. At the level of the study: Scalp area affected, as a percentage, set the severity score of treated patients.

cDNA serving as the sequencing template came from extracted, reverse transcribed RNA. Only in-frame clones appear in the TCRdb table, and some are missing; sequencing was by immunoSEQ multiplex PCR. The sample carries about 42,000 clones, around 71% recorded once. Treatment described: oral pan-JAK inhibitor, 5-10 mg twice daily. About this clone: Its antigen is unknown.

Study-wide results and caveats: Throughout tofacitinib, many expanded lesional clones continued to persist in scalp and blood. Affected scalp, especially in alopecia totalis/universalis, had a higher clonality than normal scalp did. Patients shared TCRs less clearly than mice did, possibly for HLA-related reasons.

The ends were cut back, 6 bases at V and 3 bases at J, with 9 bases in the middle. CDR3 size: 12 residues. From germline, CDR1 is SGHNT and CDR2 YYREEE (reference sequence). Sequenced material: CD8+ T cells sorted from blood, taken at week 4, from a patient treated with tofacitinib. V gene TRBV5-4 combines with J gene TRBJ1-1, with D possibly TRBD1 on 6 matching bases. The sequence came from a human donor with alopecia areata. The CDR3 sequence: CASIAGDTEAFF. The DNA of the CDR3 is TGTGCCAGCATTGCAGGGGACACTGAAGCTTTCTTT.